The 23 T cell receptor beta chains given below trace back to one sample, sequenced in a study of T-cell memory formation after mild COVID-19. Each CDR3 protein is one row after TCRdb ran MiXCR on the 5' RACE reads. The sample shows fewer than 600,000 distinct CDR3 sequences, about 22% of them seen only once. The sequencing sample was made of PBMCs or a T cell subset sorted from them (not recorded which). These receptors were obtained from an adult woman who had mild COVID-19 (a few samples of this study predate the infection). Cell type and time point are not known.

This clonotype showed up just a few times. The chain employs TRBV3-1 and TRBJ2-1; 8 bases match TRBD2. This CDR3 region has 15 residues. The ends lost 3 bases at V and 0 bases at J; junction bases unmatched: 1. From germline, CDR1 is LGHDT and CDR2 YNNKEL (reference sequence). In nucleotides, the CDR3 is TGTGCCAGCAGCCACAGCGGGGGCTCCTACAATGAGCAGTTCTTC. It translates to CASSHSGGSYNEQFF.

The V and J genes are TRBV7-9 and TRBJ1-4, with 8 bases matching TRBD1. V was clipped by 3 bases and J by 8 bases; unmatched bases: 17. Germline CDR1 SEHNR, CDR2 FQNEAQ (reference sequence). The CDR3 contains 18 residues. Here the CDR3 DNA reads TGTGCCAGCAGCTTCACGTACTCAGGGGGCGCGGTCGTGGAAAAACTGTTTTTT. Translated: CASSFTYSGGAVVEKLFF.

The chain joins TRBV7-8 to TRBJ1-5; tentatively, D is TRBD1 (5 bases). Germline CDR1 and CDR2: SGHVS and FQNEAQ. This CDR3 is 15 amino acids long. V gave up 3 bases and J gave up 2 bases, with 11 bases separating them. CDR3 loop: CASSFRDRGNQPQHF. CDR3 nucleotides: TGTGCCAGCAGCTTTAGGGACCGTGGCAATCAGCCCCAGCATTTT.

This clonotype has ten or more counts. V is TRBV5-6 and J is TRBJ2-2; no clear D gene. Trimming stripped 0 bases from V and 4 bases from J, with 1 base between. The CDR3 loop spans 12 amino acids. Germline loops: CDR1 SGHDT, CDR2 YYEEEE. The CDR3 DNA reads as TGTGCCAGCAGCTTGGCCACCGGGGAGCTGTTTTTT. It specifies CASSLATGELFF. Full variable domain (remainder filled in from reference TRBV5-6 and TRBJ2-2): DAGVTQSPTHLIKTRGQQVTLRCSPKSGHDTVSWYQQALGQGPQFIFQYYEEEERQRGNFPDRFSGHQFPNYSSELNVNALLLGDSALYLCASSLATGELFFGEGSRLTVL.

The rearrangement joins TRBV5-6 to TRBJ2-7; no firm D call. Trimming stripped 0 bases from V and 4 bases from J, with 11 bases between. The V gene's germline CDR1 is SGHDT and CDR2 YYEEEE. The length of the CDR3 is 14 residues. Here the CDR3 DNA reads TGTGCCAGCAGCTTGGGCCGCCAAGGTTACGAGCAGTACTTC. It is translated as CASSLGRQGYEQYF.

This chain links TRBV11-3 with TRBJ2-4; the D is unclear. Between the trimmed V and J ends, which lost 5 bases and 0 bases, there was a span of 8 bases. Germline assignment: CDR1 SGHNT and CDR2 YENEEA. This CDR3 is 14 amino acids long. CDR3 sequence (DNA): TGTGCCAGCAGCCCCCACCTAGCCAAAAACATTCAGTACTTC. Encoded protein: CASSPHLAKNIQYF.

The chain couples TRBV7-3 to TRBJ2-5; TRBD1 is a possible D gene (6 bases). V dropped 3 bases and J dropped 7 bases, with 12 bases sitting between them. CDR1 is SGHTA and CDR2 is FQGTGA in the germline V gene. CDR3 length: 13 residues. In DNA form, the CDR3 reads TGTGCCAGCAGCTTCGAGGGGGACGGGACCCAGTACTTC. Translating gives CASSFEGDGTQYF.

This clonotype turned up a few times. The rearrangement uses TRBV19 and TRBJ2-7, with D possibly being TRBD2 (6 bases). The CDR3 has 15 residues. The germline V and J ends were trimmed by 1 base and 0 bases, with 10 bases remaining between them. The germline V gene has CDR1 LNHDA and CDR2 SQIVND (reference sequence). CDR3 nucleotides: TGTGCCAGTAGTATAGTTAGCGGAGGCTCCTACGAGCAGTACTTC. Protein product: CASSIVSGGSYEQYF.

The sample holds a few counts of this clonotype. The chain has TRBV9 and TRBJ1-2; the D is unclear. The V and J ends lost 2 bases and 0 bases respectively, with 14 bases between them. This CDR3 has 16 amino acids. The V gene's germline CDR1 is SGDLS and CDR2 YYNGEE. Written as DNA, the CDR3 is TGTGCCAGCAGCGTTAGCCCAGGACCAGCTAACTATGGCTACACCTTC. Its translation: CASSVSPGPANYGYTF.

This chain uses TRBV7-3 with TRBJ2-3; 12 bases align to TRBD2. CDR1 and CDR2 (germline): SGHTA, FQGTGA. The V gene end was trimmed by 5 bases and the J gene end by 0 bases; junction bases not matched to a gene: 6. This CDR3 has 17 amino acids. The DNA for the CDR3 is TGTGCCAGCAGCATATCCGGGACTAGCGGGAGCACAGATACGCAGTATTTT. It yields the protein CASSISGTSGSTDTQYF.

This clonotype was seen a few times. The gene calls are TRBV4-2 and TRBJ2-3; the D gene is possibly TRBD1 (6 bases). Germline CDR1 LGHNA, CDR2 YNFKEQ. This CDR3 has 15 amino acids. V was shortened by 0 bases and J by 4 bases, with 11 bases between the two germline ends. The CDR3 bases are TGTGCCAGCAGCCAAGACCACCCAGGGGCAGATACGCAGTATTTT. Translation: CASSQDHPGADTQYF.

This chain links TRBV12-3 or TRBV12-4 with TRBJ1-6; a weak D match, TRBD1 (6 bases). The CDR3 loop spans 15 amino acids. V lost 5 bases and J 5 bases, leaving 13 bases between the germline ends. In DNA, the CDR3 is TGTGCCAGCAGTGCAGGGGACACCAATAATTCACCCCTCCACTTT. Translating it yields CASSAGDTNNSPLHF.

This clonotype was detected a few times. The V gene is TRBV6-2 or TRBV6-3, the J gene TRBJ2-2, with a weak D call TRBD2 (6 bases). CDR3 size: 18 residues. Germline CDR1 is MNHEY and CDR2 is SVGEGT. V was clipped by 4 bases and J by 4 bases, with 22 bases between them. CDR3 residues: CASSWPGGLTGGTGELFF. Here the CDR3 DNA reads TGTGCCAGCAGTTGGCCTGGGGGTCTTACCGGGGGCACCGGGGAGCTGTTTTTT.

The chain has TRBV4-1 and TRBJ2-1; maybe TRBD2 (6 bases). The V and J ends lost 1 base and 8 bases respectively, with 12 bases between them. CDR3 length equals 14 residues. From germline, CDR1 is MGHRA and CDR2 YSYEKL. The CDR3 here is CASSQAGVRDEQFF. CDR3 bases: TGCGCCAGCAGCCAAGCGGGGGTCCGGGATGAGCAGTTCTTC.

The sample holds one count of this clonotype. At one end the junction does not follow the germline gene, possibly because of a read error. J is TRBJ1-5 and V is TRBV24-1, with 10 bases that match TRBD1. The CDR3 sequence is 15 residues long. Germline loops: CDR1 KGHDR, CDR2 SFDVKD. The CDR3 DNA is TGTGCCACCAGTGATGGGACAGGGGAGTTTCAGCACCAGCATTTT. Encoded protein: CATSDGTGEFQHQHF.

The J gene is TRBJ2-7, the V gene TRBV5-6; possibly TRBD1 for D (6 bases). The CDR3 is 14 residues long. Germline V lookup: CDR1 SGHDT, CDR2 YYEEEE. Trimming cost V 4 bases and J 0 bases, with 11 bases left between them. This chain's CDR3 is CASSADRSSYEQYF. The CDR3 region has the DNA TGTGCCAGCAGCGCGGACAGAAGCTCCTACGAGCAGTACTTC. Full variable domain (missing parts from reference TRBV5-6 and TRBJ2-7): DAGVTQSPTHLIKTRGQQVTLRCSPKSGHDTVSWYQQALGQGPQFIFQYYEEEERQRGNFPDRFSGHQFPNYSSELNVNALLLGDSALYLCASSADRSSYEQYFGPGTRLTVT.

This clonotype was detected a few times. The gene calls are TRBV12-3 or TRBV12-4 and TRBJ2-1; 9 bases align to TRBD1. The CDR3 length is 17 residues. The V gene end was trimmed by 4 bases and the J gene end by 5 bases; junction bases not matched to a gene: 12. This CDR3 reads CASSSIGQGLMDNEQFF. The CDR3, as DNA: TGTGCCAGCAGTTCGATTGGACAGGGGCTGATGGACAATGAGCAGTTCTTC.

The chain carries TRBV24-1 and TRBJ2-2; D remains unclear. The CDR3 extends over 17 amino acids. The V gene lost 4 bases and the J gene lost 0 bases, with 14 bases spanning the gap. Germline CDR1 KGHDR, CDR2 SFDVKD. CDR3 DNA sequence: TGTGCCACCAGTGACCCTGGACGGACCACGAACACCGGGGAGCTGTTTTTT. It is translated as CATSDPGRTTNTGELFF.

The chain combines TRBV12-5 with TRBJ2-3, with 10 bases fitting TRBD2. This CDR3 contains 17 residues. Germline CDR1 reads LGHNT; CDR2 reads FRNRAP. V was pared by 4 bases and J by 5 bases, with 12 bases of the junction left unmatched. CDR3 sequence reads: CASGWGTSATRGDTQYF. The CDR3 coding sequence is TGTGCTAGTGGTTGGGGGACTAGCGCGACGCGGGGAGATACGCAGTATTTT.

The rearrangement links TRBV6-5 to TRBJ1-2; D ambiguous. From germline, CDR1 is MNHEY and CDR2 SVGAGI. The CDR3 consists of 13 residues. Trimming removed 5 bases from V and 4 bases from J, with 11 bases in between. CDR3 loop: CASSPLFLYGYTF. The CDR3, as DNA: TGTGCCAGCAGTCCGCTGTTTCTCTATGGCTACACCTTC.

V and J are TRBV6-1 and TRBJ1-2; D not resolved. Trimming removed 0 bases at V and 1 base at J, with 6 bases between. This CDR3 has 14 residues. Germline V gene lookup returns CDR1 MNHNS and CDR2 SASEGT. The CDR3 bases are TGTGCCAGCAGTGAAGCGTGGGGTAACTATGGCTACACCTTC. Translation gives CASSEAWGNYGYTF.

The rearrangement links TRBV7-2 to TRBJ1-6; 7 positions agree with TRBD1. The V gene end was trimmed by 4 bases and the J gene end by 7 bases; junction bases not matched to a gene: 7. CDR3 length equals 15 residues. Germline V gene lookup returns CDR1 SGHTA and CDR2 FQGNSA. Written as DNA, the CDR3 is TGTGCCAGCAGCTCGCCAGGGGGGGTCAATTCACCCCTCCACTTT. Protein product: CASSSPGGVNSPLHF.

The chain is built from TRBV5-6 and TRBJ2-1, with a weak D call TRBD1 (5 bases). CDR3 length equals 16 residues. Germline V gene lookup returns CDR1 SGHDT and CDR2 YYEEEE. V shed 4 bases and J shed 6 bases, with 20 bases lying between them. CDR3 protein: CASSEGALGVINEQFF. CDR3 nucleotides: TGTGCCAGCAGCGAAGGGGCTTTAGGAGTGATCAATGAGCAGTTCTTC. The whole variable domain, remainder taken from reference TRBV5-6 and TRBJ2-1, is DAGVTQSPTHLIKTRGQQVTLRCSPKSGHDTVSWYQQALGQGPQFIFQYYEEEERQRGNFPDRFSGHQFPNYSSELNVNALLLGDSALYLCASSEGALGVINEQFFGPGTRLTVL.